One sample yielded the 14 T cell receptor beta chains listed below, sequenced in a study of cytomegalovirus exposure and HLA in healthy donors. PCR primers comprised 60 Vbeta and 13 Jbeta primers. The method was immunoSEQ multiplex PCR; TCRdb's version includes in-frame clones alone and lacks a portion of them. The sample shows some 270,000 clones, about 90% of them seen only once. The sequenced sample was PBMCs. These receptors came from a girl aged 2 to 10 in good health and CMV-seronegative.

The chain carries TRBV19 and TRBJ2-5, with TRBD2 identical over 8 bases. This CDR3 is 16 amino acids long. Trimming cost V 5 bases and J 1 base; bases outside gene matches: 9. Germline CDR1 and CDR2: LNHDA and SQIVND (reference sequence). CDR3 in amino acids: CASSGSSGRIQETQYF. CDR3 DNA sequence: TGTGCCAGTAGTGGGTCTAGCGGGCGGATCCAAGAGACCCAGTACTTC.

CDR3 DNA sequence: TGTGCCAGCAGCTCCCCCGCGGAGGTAGAGCAGTTCTTC. Encoded protein: CASSSPAEVEQFF. The chain has TRBV7-8 and TRBJ2-1, with a weak D call TRBD2 (5 bases). This CDR3 region has 13 residues. With 4 bases removed from V and 10 bases from J, the gap between germline ends came to 14 bases. Germline CDR1 and CDR2: SGHVS and FQNEAQ.

This sequence joins TRBV5-1 and TRBJ2-7, with 13 positions matching TRBD2. CDR1 is SGHRS and CDR2 is YFSETQ in the germline V gene. V gave up 0 bases and J gave up 3 bases; unmatched junction bases: 3. The CDR3 sequence is 16 residues long. This chain's CDR3 is CASSLDGTSGVYEQYF. CDR3 DNA sequence: TGCGCCAGCAGCTTGGATGGGACTAGCGGGGTCTACGAGCAGTACTTC. The entire variable domain, with the rest obtained from reference TRBV5-1 and TRBJ2-7, is as follows: KAGVTQTPRYLIKTRGQQVTLSCSPISGHRSVSWYQQTPGQGLQFLFEYFSETQRNKGNFPGRFSGRQFSNSRSEMNVSTLELGDSALYLCASSLDGTSGVYEQYFGPGTRLTVT.

The chain joins TRBV5-4 to TRBJ1-5; D perhaps matches TRBD1 (5 bases). The germline CDR1 and CDR2 sequences are SGHNT and YYREEE (reference sequence). V lost 4 bases to trimming and J lost 5 bases, with 19 bases between them. The CDR3 covers 16 residues. The CDR3 loop reads CASSRDGGGVDQPQHF. In nucleotides, the CDR3 is TGTGCCAGCAGCCGGGACGGAGGAGGGGTCGATCAGCCCCAGCATTTT. Filled out from reference TRBV5-4 and TRBJ1-5, the complete variable domain reads ETGVTQSPTHLIKTRGQQVTLRCSSQSGHNTVSWYQQALGQGPQFIFQYYREEENGRGNFPPRFSGLQFPNYSSELNVNALELDDSALYLCASSRDGGGVDQPQHFGDGTRLSIL.

This clone was recorded only once. V usage is TRBV9 and J usage is TRBJ2-3; D is perhaps TRBD2 (6 bases). The CDR3 runs to 17 residues. Trimming stripped 7 bases from V and 6 bases from J, with 27 bases between. Per germline, CDR1 SGDLS and CDR2 YYNGEE. CDR3 loop: CASGPEIHTTSFDTQYF. As DNA, the CDR3 is TGTGCCAGCGGACCCGAAATACACACCACTAGCTTCGATACGCAGTATTTT.

This clone has only a few counts. The chain links TRBV5-4 to TRBJ1-2; D gene uncertain. CDR1 and CDR2 (germline): SGHNT, YYREEE (reference sequence). This CDR3 has 13 amino acids. V shed 0 bases and J shed 4 bases, with 7 bases lying between them. The CDR3 DNA sequence: TGTGCCAGCAGCTTGGGTGGGAGCTATGGCTACACCTTC. This encodes CASSLGGSYGYTF.

This clone was recorded only once. This chain uses TRBV7-9 with TRBJ2-7; 11 bases map to TRBD1. V gave up 1 base and J gave up 6 bases; unmatched junction bases: 11. The CDR3 extends over 17 amino acids. The germline CDR1 and CDR2 sequences are SEHNR and FQNEAQ (reference sequence). The CDR3 region has the DNA TGTGCCAGCAGCTTAGTATTGGGGACAGGGGGTCTATTCGAGCAGTACTTC. As protein: CASSLVLGTGGLFEQYF.

DNA of the CDR3: TGTGCCAGCAGAGGCGACAGGGATCGGACTAATGAAAAACTGTTTTTT. Amino acids: CASRGDRDRTNEKLFF. The chain couples TRBV2 to TRBJ1-4; 7 bases align to TRBD1. This CDR3 contains 16 residues. The germline V gene encodes CDR1 SNHLY and CDR2 FYNNEI. The V segment lost 6 bases and the J segment 2 bases; nucleotides outside the gene matches: 9.

The V call is TRBV10-2, the J call TRBJ1-1, with unresolved D. The V end lost 3 bases, the J end lost 1 base, and 9 bases lay between the germline ends. Germline CDR1 WSHSY, CDR2 SAAADI. CDR3 length equals 14 residues. CDR3 coding DNA: TGCGCCAGCAGTGAAATGACGGGGAACACTGAAGCTTTCTTT. Protein: CASSEMTGNTEAFF.

The J gene is TRBJ1-3, the V gene TRBV6-6; weak D call: TRBD1 (5 bases). This CDR3 is 14 amino acids long. Germline lookup yields CDR1 MNHNY and CDR2 SVGAGI (reference sequence). Deletions cut 5 bases from V and 2 bases from J, with 10 bases between. CDR3 sequence: CASSLQGPGNTIYF. The CDR3 DNA follows: TGTGCCAGCAGTCTCCAGGGTCCTGGAAACACCATATATTTT.

This rearrangement joins TRBV6-6 to TRBJ2-4; the match to TRBD2 covers 16 bases. Germline V gene sequence: CDR1 MNHNY, CDR2 SVGAGI (reference sequence). The V segment lost 7 bases and the J segment 15 bases; nucleotides outside the gene matches: 6. The CDR3 is 13 amino acids. CDR3 sequence: CASTGTSGGGGYF. The CDR3 DNA reads TGTGCCAGCACCGGGACTAGCGGGGGGGGAGGGTACTTC.

The gene calls are TRBV7-9 and TRBJ1-1; D is uncertain. Trimming cost V 4 bases and J 2 bases, with 8 bases left between them. From germline, CDR1 is SEHNR and CDR2 FQNEAQ (reference sequence). CDR3 length: 13 amino acids. The CDR3 DNA sequence: TGTGCCAGCAGCTGGCAGGAAAACACTGAAGCTTTCTTT. Encoded protein: CASSWQENTEAFF.

The chain couples TRBV2 to TRBJ1-4; no definite D call. The germline gives CDR1 SNHLY, CDR2 FYNNEI. This CDR3 is 13 amino acids long. The V gene lost 4 bases and the J gene lost 2 bases, with 5 bases spanning the gap. CDR3 sequence reads: CASSAQTNEKLFF. CDR3 coding DNA: TGTGCCAGCAGTGCTCAGACTAATGAAAAACTGTTTTTT.

The chain has TRBV5-4 and TRBJ2-1, with TRBD2 identical over 11 bases. This CDR3 contains 14 residues. V lost 6 bases to trimming and J lost 6 bases; unmatched junction nucleotides: 5. Germline V gives CDR1 SGHNT, CDR2 YYREEE (reference sequence). In nucleotides, the CDR3 is TGTGCCAGCACGCTAGCGGGGGGCCCCAATGAGCAGTTCTTC. Translated, it gives CASTLAGGPNEQFF.